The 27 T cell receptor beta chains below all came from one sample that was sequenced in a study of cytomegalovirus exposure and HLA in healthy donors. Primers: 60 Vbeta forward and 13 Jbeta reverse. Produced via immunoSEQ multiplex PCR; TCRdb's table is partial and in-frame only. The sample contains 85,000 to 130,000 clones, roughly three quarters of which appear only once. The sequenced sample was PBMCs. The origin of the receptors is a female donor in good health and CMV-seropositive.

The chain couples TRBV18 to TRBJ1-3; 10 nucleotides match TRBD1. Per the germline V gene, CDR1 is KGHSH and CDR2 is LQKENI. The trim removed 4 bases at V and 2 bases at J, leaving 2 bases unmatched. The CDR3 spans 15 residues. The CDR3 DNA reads TGTGCCAGCTCACGTGGACAGGGGGCTGGAAACACCATATATTTT. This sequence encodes CASSRGQGAGNTIYF. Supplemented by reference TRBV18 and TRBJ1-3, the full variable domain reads NAGVMQNPRHLVRRRGQEARLRCSPMKGHSHVYWYRQLPEEGLKFMVYLQKENIIDESGMPKERFSAEFPKEGPSILRIQQVVRGDSAAYFCASSRGQGAGNTIYFGEGSWLTVV.

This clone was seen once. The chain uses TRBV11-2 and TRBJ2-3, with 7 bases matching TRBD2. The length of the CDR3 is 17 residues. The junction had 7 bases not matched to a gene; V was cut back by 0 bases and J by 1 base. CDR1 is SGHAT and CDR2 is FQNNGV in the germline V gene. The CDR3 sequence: CASSLDLKRGGTDTQYF. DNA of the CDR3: TGTGCCAGCAGCTTAGACCTGAAGCGGGGTGGCACAGATACGCAGTATTTT.

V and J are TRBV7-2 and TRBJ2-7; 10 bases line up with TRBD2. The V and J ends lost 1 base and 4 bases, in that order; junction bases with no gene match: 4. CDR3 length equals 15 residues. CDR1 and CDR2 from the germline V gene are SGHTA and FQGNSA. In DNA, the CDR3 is TGTGCCAGCAGCTTAGGGGTAGCGGGAGGATACGAGCAGTACTTC. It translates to CASSLGVAGGYEQYF.

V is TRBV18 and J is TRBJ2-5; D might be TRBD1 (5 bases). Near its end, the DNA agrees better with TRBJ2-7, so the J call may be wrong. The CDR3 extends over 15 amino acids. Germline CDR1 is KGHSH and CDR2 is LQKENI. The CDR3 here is CASSLASDSSYEQYF. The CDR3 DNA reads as TGTGCCAGCTCACTCGCATCCGACAGTTCCTACGAGCAGTACTTC.

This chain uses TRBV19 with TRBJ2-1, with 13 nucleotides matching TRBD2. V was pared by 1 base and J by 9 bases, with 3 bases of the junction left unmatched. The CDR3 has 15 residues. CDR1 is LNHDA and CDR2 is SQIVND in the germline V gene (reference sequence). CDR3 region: CASSIGLAGGPEQFF. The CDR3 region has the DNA TGTGCCAGTAGTATAGGACTAGCGGGAGGTCCTGAGCAGTTCTTC. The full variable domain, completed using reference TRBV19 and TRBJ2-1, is DGGITQSPKYLFRKEGQNVTLSCEQNLNHDAMYWYRQDPGQGLRLIYYSQIVNDFQKGDIAEGYSVSREKKESFPLTVTSAQKNPTAFYLCASSIGLAGGPEQFFGPGTRLTVL.

CDR3 region: CASRLTSGSSETQYF. The CDR3 region has the DNA TGTGCCAGTAGGCTGACTAGCGGGAGTTCTGAGACCCAGTACTTC. The genes are TRBV19 and TRBJ2-5, with 12 bases aligning to TRBD2. The ends lost 6 bases at V and 5 bases at J; junction bases unmatched: 7. Germline lookup yields CDR1 LNHDA and CDR2 SQIVND (reference sequence). This CDR3 spans 15 amino acids.

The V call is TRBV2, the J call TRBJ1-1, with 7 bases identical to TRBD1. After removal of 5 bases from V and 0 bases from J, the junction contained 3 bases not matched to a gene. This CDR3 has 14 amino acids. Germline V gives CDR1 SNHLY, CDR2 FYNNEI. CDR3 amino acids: CASSKTGMNTEAFF. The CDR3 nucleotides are TGTGCCAGCAGTAAGACAGGGATGAACACTGAAGCTTTCTTT.

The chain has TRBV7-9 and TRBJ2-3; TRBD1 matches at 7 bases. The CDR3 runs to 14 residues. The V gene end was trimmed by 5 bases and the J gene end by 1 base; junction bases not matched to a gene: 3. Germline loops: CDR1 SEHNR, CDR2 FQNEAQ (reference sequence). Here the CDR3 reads CASSPGGRTDTQYF. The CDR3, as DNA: TGTGCCAGCAGCCCAGGGGGACGCACAGATACGCAGTATTTT.

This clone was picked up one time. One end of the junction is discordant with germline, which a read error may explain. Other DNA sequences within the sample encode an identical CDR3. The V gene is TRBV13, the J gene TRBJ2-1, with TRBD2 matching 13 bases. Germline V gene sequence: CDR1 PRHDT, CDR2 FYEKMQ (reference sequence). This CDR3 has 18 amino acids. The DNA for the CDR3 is TGTGCCAGCAGGCTCGGGACTAGCGGGGAGGGGTCCTACAACGAGCAGTTCTTC. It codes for CASRLGTSGEGSYNEQFF.

The CDR3 coding sequence is TGTGCCGGCAGTAGGACTAGCGGGAATAGAGGAGAGCAGTTCTTC. This encodes CAGSRTSGNRGEQFF. The chain employs TRBV19 and TRBJ2-1; 12 nucleotides line up with TRBD2. The ends lost 11 bases at V and 10 bases at J; junction bases unmatched: 15. Germline CDR1 is LNHDA and CDR2 is SQIVND (reference sequence). The CDR3 contains 15 residues.

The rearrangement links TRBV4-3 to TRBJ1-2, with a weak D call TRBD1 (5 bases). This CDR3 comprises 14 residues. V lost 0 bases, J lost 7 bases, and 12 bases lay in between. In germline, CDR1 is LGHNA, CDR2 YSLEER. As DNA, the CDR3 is TGCGCCAGCAGCCAAGAGGGCAGGGACTTTGGCTACACCTTC. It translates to CASSQEGRDFGYTF.

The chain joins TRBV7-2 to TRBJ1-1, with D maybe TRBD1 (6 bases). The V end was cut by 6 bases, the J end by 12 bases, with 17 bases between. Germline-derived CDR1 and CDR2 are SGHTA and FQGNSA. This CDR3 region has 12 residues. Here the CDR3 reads CASSNTGTPTFF. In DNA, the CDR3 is TGTGCCAGCAGTAATACCGGGACACCAACTTTCTTT.

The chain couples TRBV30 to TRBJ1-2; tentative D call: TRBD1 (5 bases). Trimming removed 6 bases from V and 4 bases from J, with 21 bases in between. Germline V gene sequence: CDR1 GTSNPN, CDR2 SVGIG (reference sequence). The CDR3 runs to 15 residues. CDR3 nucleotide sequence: TGTGCCTGCAAGCCGGGCCTTCCCGACAGCTATGGCTACACCTTC. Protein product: CACKPGLPDSYGYTF.

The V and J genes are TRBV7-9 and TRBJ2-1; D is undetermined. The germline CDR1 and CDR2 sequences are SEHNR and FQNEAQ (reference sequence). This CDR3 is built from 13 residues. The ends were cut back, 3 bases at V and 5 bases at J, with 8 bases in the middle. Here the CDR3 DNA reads TGTGCCAGCAGCTTCCTCACACACAATGAGCAGTTCTTC. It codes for CASSFLTHNEQFF.

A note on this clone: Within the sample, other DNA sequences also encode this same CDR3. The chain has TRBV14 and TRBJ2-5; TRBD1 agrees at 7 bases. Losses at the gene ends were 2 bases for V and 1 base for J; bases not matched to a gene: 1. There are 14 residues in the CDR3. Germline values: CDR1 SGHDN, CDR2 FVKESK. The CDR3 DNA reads TGTGCCAGCAGCCAAAACAGGGGCCAAGAGACCCAGTACTTC. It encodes CASSQNRGQETQYF.

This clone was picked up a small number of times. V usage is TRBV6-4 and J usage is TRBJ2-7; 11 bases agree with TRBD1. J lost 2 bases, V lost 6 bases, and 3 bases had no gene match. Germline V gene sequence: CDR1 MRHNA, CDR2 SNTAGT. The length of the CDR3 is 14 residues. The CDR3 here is CASSPGQGAYEQYF. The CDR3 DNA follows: TGTGCCAGCAGCCCGGGACAGGGGGCCTACGAGCAGTACTTC.

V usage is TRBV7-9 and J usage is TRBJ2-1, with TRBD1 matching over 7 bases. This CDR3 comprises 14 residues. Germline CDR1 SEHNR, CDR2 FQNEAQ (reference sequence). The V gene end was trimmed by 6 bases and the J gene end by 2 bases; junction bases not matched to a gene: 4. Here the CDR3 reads CASRRQGPYNEQFF. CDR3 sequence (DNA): TGTGCCAGCAGGCGACAGGGCCCCTACAATGAGCAGTTCTTC.

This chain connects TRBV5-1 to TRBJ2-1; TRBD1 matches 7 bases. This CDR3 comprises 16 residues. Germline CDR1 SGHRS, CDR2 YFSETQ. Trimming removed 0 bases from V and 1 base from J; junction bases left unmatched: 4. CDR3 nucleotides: TGCGCCAGCAGCTTGGGGGGACAGTATTCCTACAATGAGCAGTTCTTC. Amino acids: CASSLGGQYSYNEQFF.

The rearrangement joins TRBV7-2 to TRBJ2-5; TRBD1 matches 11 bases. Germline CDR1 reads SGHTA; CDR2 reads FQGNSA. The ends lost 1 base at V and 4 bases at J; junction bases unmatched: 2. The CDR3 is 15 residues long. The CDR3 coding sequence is TGTGCCAGCAGCTTAGAGGGGACAGGGGGAGAGACCCAGTACTTC. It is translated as CASSLEGTGGETQYF.

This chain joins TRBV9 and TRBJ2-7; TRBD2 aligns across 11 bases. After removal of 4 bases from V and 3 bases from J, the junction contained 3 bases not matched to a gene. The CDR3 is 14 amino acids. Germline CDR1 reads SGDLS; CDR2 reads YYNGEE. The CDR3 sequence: CASSRGTSGYEQYF. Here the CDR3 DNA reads TGTGCCAGCAGCCGTGGGACTAGCGGCTACGAGCAGTACTTC.

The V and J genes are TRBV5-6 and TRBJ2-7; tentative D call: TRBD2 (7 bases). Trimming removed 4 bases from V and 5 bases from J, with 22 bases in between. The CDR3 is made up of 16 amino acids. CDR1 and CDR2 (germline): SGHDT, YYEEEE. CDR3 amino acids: CASSGGAPDSLDEQYF. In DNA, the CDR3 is TGTGCCAGCAGCGGGGGGGCTCCGGACAGCCTAGACGAGCAGTACTTC.

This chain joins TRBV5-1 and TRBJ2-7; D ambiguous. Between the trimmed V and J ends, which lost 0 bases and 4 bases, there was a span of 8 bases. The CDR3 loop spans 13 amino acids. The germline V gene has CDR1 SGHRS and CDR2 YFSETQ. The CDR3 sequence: CASSLDSLYEQYF. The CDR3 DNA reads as TGCGCCAGCAGCTTGGACAGCCTATACGAGCAGTACTTC.

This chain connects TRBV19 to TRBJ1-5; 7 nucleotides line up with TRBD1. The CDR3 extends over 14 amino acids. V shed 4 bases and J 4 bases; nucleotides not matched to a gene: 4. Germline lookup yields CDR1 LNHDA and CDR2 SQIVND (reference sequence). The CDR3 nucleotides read TGTGCCAGTAGTAGGGGGACAGCAAATCAGCCCCAGCATTTT. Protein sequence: CASSRGTANQPQHF.

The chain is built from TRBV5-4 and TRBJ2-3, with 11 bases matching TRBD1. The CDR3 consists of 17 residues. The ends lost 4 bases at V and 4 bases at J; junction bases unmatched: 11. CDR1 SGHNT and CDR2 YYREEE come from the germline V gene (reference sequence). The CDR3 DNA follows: TGTGCCAGCAGCCCCCCCGGGACAGGGGGAACCCCAGATACGCAGTATTTT. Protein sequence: CASSPPGTGGTPDTQYF.

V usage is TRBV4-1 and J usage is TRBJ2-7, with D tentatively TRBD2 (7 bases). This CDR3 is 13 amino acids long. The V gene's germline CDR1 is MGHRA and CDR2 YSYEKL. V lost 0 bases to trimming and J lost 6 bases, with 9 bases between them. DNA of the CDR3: TGCGCCAGCAGCCAAGAAGGGGGGGGCGAGCAGTACTTC. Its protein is CASSQEGGGEQYF.

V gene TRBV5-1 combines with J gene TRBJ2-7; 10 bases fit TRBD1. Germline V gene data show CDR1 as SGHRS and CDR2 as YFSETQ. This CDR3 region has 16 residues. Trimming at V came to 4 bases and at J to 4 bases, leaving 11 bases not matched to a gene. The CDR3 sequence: CASSLYRDRGRYEQYF. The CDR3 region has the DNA TGCGCCAGCAGCCTCTACCGGGACAGGGGACGTTACGAGCAGTACTTC.

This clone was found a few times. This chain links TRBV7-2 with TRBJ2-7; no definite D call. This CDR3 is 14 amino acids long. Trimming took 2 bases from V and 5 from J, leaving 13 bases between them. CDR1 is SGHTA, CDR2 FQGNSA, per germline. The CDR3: CASSLRSRGHEQYF. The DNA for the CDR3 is TGTGCCAGCAGCTTACGTTCCCGTGGGCACGAGCAGTACTTC.